Sequencing of this TCR beta chain was carried out in a study of CD8+ T cells in alopecia areata. Once RNA had been extracted, it was reverse transcribed into cDNA to act as the sequencing template. Data came from immunoSEQ multiplex PCR; TCRdb stores just in-frame clones and leaves some out. The table includes about 30,000 clones, roughly 58% detected once. The germline gives CDR1 MGHRA, CDR2 YSYEKL. Trimming removed 5 bases from V and 4 bases from J; junction bases left unmatched: 5. This CDR3 comprises 14 residues. Points from the study as a whole: TCR sharing across patients was less clear than in mice, possibly HLA-related. It was lesional scalp, especially alopecia totalis/universalis, that showed higher clonality than normal scalp.

Concerning this clone: As yet, its antigen is unknown.

The sequencing input was NKG2D-high CD8+ T cells sorted from blood. The gene calls are TRBV4-1 and TRBJ2-3, with TRBD1 identical over 8 bases. The sequence derives from a human donor with alopecia areata. This CDR3 reads CASSSTGEPDTQYF. Written as DNA, the CDR3 is TGCGCCAGCAGCTCGACAGGGGAGCCAGATACGCAGTATTTT.